The clone carrying this T cell receptor beta chain occurred many times. Its specificity is unknown. Not enrolled were patients with uncontrolled infection, other autoimmune disease, pregnancy or lactation. Together with thyroid ultrasound, orbital computed tomography, serum thyroxine and TRAb, clinical symptoms were used for diagnoses. Per germline, CDR1 DFQATT and CDR2 SNEGSKA (reference sequence). The V and J ends lost 6 bases and 6 bases, in that order; junction bases with no gene match: 10. The CDR3 has 15 amino acids. The sample originates from a study of T cells in Graves' hyperthyroidism and ophthalmopathy. Overall study findings and caveats: In the blood, most expanded thyroid clonotypes above 0.001 appeared as well.

Researchers amplified the TCR beta CDR3 regions from RNA transcripts. During a first-round RT-PCR of the TCR CDR3, the HTBI primer set was used. TCRdb called the multiplex PCR reads again in MiXCR, with one record for every CDR3 protein. The sample gives hundreds of thousands of distinct CDR3 sequences, approximately 15% of which show up once; about 4% is in the top ten. V and J are TRBV20-1 and TRBJ2-1, with 11 bases aligning to TRBD1. The TCR originated in a middle-aged woman with Graves' ophthalmopathy. Sequences were obtained from blood. The DNA for the CDR3 is TGCAGTGCCCGGCATTGGGACAGGGGGAGCAATGAGCAGTTCTTC. This gives the protein CSARHWDRGSNEQFF.